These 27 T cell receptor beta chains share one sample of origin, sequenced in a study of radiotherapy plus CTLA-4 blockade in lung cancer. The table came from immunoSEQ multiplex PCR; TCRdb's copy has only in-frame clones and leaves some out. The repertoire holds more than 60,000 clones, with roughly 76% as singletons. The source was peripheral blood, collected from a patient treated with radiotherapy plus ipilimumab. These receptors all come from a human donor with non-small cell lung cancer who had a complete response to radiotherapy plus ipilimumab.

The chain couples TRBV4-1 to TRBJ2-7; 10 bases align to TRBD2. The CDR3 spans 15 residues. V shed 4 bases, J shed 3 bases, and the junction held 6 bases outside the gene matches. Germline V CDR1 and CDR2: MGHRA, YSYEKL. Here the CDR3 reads CASSRGTSAYYEQYF. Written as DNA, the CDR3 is TGCGCCAGCAGCCGGGGGACTAGCGCCTACTACGAGCAGTACTTC.

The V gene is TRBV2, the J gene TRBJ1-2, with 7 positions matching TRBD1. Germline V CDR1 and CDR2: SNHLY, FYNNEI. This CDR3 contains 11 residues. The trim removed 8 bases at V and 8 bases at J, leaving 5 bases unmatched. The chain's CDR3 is CASSGGKGYTF. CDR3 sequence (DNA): TGTGCCAGCTCAGGGGGAAAGGGCTACACCTTC.

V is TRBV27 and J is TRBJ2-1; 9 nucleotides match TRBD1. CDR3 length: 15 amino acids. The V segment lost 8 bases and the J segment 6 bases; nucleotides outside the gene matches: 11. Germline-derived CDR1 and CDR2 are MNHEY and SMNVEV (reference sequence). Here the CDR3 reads CASGRGGQGRNEQFF. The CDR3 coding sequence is TGTGCCAGCGGGAGAGGGGGACAGGGTCGCAATGAGCAGTTCTTC.

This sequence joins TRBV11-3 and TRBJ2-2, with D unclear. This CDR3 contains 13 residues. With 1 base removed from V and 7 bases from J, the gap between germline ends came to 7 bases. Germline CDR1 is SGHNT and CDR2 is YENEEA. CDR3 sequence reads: CASSLVYGGELFF. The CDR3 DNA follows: TGTGCCAGCAGCTTAGTTTACGGCGGGGAGCTGTTTTTT.

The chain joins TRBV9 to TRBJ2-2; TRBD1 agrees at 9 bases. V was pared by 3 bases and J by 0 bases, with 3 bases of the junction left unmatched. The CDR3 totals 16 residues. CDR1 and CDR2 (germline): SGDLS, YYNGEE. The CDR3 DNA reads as TGTGCCAGCAGCGCCGGACAGGGGACGAACACCGGGGAGCTGTTTTTT. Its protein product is CASSAGQGTNTGELFF.

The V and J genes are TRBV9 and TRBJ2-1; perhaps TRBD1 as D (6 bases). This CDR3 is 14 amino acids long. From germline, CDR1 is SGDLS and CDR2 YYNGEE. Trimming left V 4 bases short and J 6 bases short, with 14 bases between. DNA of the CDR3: TGTGCCAGCAGCCCGACAGGCCTCGGCAATGAGCAGTTCTTC. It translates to CASSPTGLGNEQFF.

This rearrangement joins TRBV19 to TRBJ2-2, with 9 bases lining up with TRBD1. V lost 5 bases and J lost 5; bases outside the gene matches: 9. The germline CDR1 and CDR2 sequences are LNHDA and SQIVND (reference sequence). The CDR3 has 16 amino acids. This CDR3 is CASSHRTGGRTGELFF. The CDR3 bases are TGTGCCAGTAGTCATAGAACAGGGGGCCGTACCGGGGAGCTGTTTTTT.

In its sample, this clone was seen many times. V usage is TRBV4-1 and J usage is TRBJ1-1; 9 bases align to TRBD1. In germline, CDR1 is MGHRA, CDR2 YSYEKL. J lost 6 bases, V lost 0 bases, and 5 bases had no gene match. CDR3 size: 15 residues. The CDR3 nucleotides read TGCGCCAGCAGCCAAGATTGGAGACAGGGGGCTGAAGCTTTCTTT. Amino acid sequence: CASSQDWRQGAEAFF.

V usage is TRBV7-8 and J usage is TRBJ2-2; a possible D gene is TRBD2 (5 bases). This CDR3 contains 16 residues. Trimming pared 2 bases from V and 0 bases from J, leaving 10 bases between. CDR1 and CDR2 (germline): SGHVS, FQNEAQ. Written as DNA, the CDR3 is TGTGCCAGCAGCTTATTTGGCGGGTCGAACACCGGGGAGCTGTTTTTT. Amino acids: CASSLFGGSNTGELFF.

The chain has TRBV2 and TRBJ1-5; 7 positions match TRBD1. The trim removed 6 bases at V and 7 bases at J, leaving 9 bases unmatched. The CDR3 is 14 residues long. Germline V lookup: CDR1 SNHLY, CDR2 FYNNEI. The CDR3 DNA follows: TGTGCCAGCAGCGACAGGGCCTTCGGACAGCCCCAGCATTTT. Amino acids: CASSDRAFGQPQHF.

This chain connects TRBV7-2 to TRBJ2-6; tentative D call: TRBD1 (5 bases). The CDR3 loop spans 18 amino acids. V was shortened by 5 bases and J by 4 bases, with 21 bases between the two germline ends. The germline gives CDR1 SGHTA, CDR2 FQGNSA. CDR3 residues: CASSPRQFQLGGANVLTF. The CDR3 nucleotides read TGTGCCAGCAGCCCGAGACAGTTTCAATTAGGAGGGGCCAACGTCCTGACTTTC.

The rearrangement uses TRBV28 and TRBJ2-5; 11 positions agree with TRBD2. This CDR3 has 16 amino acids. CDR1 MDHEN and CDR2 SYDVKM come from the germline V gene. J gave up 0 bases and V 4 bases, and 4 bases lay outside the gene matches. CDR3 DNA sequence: TGTGCCAGCAGTTATCTAGCGGGAGGCAACCAAGAGACCCAGTACTTC. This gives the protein CASSYLAGGNQETQYF.

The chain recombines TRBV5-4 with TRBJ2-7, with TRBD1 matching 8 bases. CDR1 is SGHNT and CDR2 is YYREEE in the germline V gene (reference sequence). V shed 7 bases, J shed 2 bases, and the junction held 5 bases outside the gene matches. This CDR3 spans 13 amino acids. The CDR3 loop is CASGTGNAYEQYF. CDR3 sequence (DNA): TGTGCCAGCGGGACAGGCAATGCCTACGAGCAGTACTTC.

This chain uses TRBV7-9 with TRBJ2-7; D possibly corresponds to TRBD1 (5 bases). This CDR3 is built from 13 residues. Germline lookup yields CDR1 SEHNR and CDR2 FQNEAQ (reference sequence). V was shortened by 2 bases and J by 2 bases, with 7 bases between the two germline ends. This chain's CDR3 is CASSLLDTYEQYF. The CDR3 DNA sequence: TGTGCCAGCAGCTTACTGGACACCTACGAGCAGTACTTC.

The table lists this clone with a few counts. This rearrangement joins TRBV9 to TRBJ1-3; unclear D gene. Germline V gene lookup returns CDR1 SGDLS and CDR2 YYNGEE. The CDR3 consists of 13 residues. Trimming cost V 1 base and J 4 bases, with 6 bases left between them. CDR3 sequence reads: CASSVLAGNTIYF. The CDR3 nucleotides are TGTGCCAGCAGCGTATTAGCCGGAAACACCATATATTTT.

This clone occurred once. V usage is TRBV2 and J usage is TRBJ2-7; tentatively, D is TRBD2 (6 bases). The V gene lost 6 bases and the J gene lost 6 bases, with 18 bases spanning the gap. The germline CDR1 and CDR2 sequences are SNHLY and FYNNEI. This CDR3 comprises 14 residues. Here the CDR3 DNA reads TGTGCCAGCAGGGGGGACTCCCTAAATGGCGAGCAGTACTTC. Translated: CASRGDSLNGEQYF.

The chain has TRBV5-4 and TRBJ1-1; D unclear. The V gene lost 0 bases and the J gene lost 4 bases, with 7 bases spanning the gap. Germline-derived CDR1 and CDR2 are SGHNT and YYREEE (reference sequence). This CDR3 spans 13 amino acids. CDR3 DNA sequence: TGTGCCAGCAGCTTGGGAGGGTTCACTGAAGCTTTCTTT. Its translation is CASSLGGFTEAFF. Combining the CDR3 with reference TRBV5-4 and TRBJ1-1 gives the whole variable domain ETGVTQSPTHLIKTRGQQVTLRCSSQSGHNTVSWYQQALGQGPQFIFQYYREEENGRGNFPPRFSGLQFPNYSSELNVNALELDDSALYLCASSLGGFTEAFFGQGTRLTVV.

The CDR3 DNA reads TGTGCCAGCAGCTCCCCAAGGAGACGTAATTCACCCCTCCACTTT. As protein: CASSSPRRRNSPLHF. The gene calls are TRBV5-6 and TRBJ1-6; D ambiguous. The length of the CDR3 is 15 residues. Trimming pared 3 bases from V and 6 bases from J, leaving 13 bases between. Per the germline V gene, CDR1 is SGHDT and CDR2 is YYEEEE.

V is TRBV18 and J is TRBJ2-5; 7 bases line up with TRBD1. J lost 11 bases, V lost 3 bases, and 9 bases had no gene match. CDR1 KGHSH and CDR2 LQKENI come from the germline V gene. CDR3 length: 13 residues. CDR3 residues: CASSPGQQGWQYF. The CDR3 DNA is TGTGCCAGCTCACCGGGACAGCAGGGGTGGCAGTACTTC.

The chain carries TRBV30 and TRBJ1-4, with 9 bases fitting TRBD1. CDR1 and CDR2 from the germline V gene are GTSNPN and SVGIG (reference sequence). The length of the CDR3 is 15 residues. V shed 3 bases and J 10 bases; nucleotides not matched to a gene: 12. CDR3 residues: CAWSKGTGRLGKLFF. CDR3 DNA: TGTGCCTGGAGCAAAGGGACAGGGAGACTCGGAAAACTGTTTTTT.

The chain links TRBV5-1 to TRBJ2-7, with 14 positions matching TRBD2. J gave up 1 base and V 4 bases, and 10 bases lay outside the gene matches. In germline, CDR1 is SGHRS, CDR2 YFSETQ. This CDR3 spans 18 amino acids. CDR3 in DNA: TGCGCCAGCAGCAAGGGACTAGCGGGAGTCAGTGGGTCCTACGAGCAGTACTTC. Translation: CASSKGLAGVSGSYEQYF. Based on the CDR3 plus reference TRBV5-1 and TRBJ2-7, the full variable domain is KAGVTQTPRYLIKTRGQQVTLSCSPISGHRSVSWYQQTPGQGLQFLFEYFSETQRNKGNFPGRFSGRQFSNSRSEMNVSTLELGDSALYLCASSKGLAGVSGSYEQYFGPGTRLTVT.

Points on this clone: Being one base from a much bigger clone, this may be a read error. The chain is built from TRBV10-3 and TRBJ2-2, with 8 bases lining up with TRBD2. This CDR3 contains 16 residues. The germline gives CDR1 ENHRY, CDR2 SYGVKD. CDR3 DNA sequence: TGTGCCATCAGTGAGCAAAATAGCGGGGTCGCCGGGGAGCTGGTTTTT. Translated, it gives CAISEQNSGVAGELVF.

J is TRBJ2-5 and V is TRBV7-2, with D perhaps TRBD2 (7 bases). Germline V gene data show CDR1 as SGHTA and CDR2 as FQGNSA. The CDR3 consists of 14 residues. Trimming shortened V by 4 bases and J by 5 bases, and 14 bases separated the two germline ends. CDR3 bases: TGTGCCAGCAGCTGGACGGGGGGCGGGGAGACCCAGTACTTC. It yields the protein CASSWTGGGETQYF.

The CDR3 region is CASSEFGTSGRIQETQYF. The CDR3 DNA is TGTGCCAGCAGTGAGTTCGGGACTAGCGGGAGGATTCAAGAGACCCAGTACTTC. The gene calls are TRBV2 and TRBJ2-5, with 15 positions matching TRBD2. Germline CDR1 and CDR2: SNHLY and FYNNEI. Germline trimming cut 3 bases from V and 2 bases from J; bases unmatched to any gene: 7. The CDR3 is 18 amino acids. Complete variable domain (other parts from reference TRBV2 and TRBJ2-5): EPEVTQTPSHQVTQMGQEVILRCVPISNHLYFYWYRQILGQKVEFLVSFYNNEISEKSEIFDDQFSVERPDGSNFTLKIRSTKLEDSAMYFCASSEFGTSGRIQETQYFGPGTRLLVL.

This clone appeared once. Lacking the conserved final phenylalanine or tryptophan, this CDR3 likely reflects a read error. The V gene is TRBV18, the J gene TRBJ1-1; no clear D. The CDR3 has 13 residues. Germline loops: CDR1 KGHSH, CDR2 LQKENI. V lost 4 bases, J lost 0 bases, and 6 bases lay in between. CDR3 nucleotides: TGTGCCAGCTCACTAGGACTGAACACTGAAGCTTTCCTT. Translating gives CASSLGLNTEAFL.

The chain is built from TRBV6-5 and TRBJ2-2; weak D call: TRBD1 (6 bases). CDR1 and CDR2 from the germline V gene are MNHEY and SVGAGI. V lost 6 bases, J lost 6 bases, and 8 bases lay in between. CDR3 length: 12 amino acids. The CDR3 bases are TGTGCCAGCAGGACAGGCGCCGGGGAGCTGTTTTTT. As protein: CASRTGAGELFF.

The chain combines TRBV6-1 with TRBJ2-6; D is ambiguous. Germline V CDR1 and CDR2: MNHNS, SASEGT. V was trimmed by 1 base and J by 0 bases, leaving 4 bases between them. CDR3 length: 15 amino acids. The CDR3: CASSEDSSGANVLTF. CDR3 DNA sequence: TGTGCCAGCAGTGAAGACAGCTCTGGGGCCAACGTCCTGACTTTC.